The T cell receptor beta chain described here comes from a study of regulatory T cells in long-lasting Graves disease (dated by TCRdb to the early 2020s). General notes on the study: Patients with newly diagnosed Graves' disease had been on antithyroid drugs for under 3 months. The study was conducted in China and was registered as a clinical trial. A total of about 35 samples underwent TCR sequencing: around 13 from persistent and some 20 from newly diagnosed Graves' disease patients. Peripheral blood TCR sequencing and RNA sequencing compared persistent Graves' disease patients with newly diagnosed Graves' disease patients.

The library came from multiplex PCR. Sequencer: Illumina HiSeq 4000. TCR beta libraries were built with iRepertoire HTBI primers and Arm-PCR amplification of CDR3 regions. Before sequencing, the PCR products underwent gel purification. Concerning the study's data processing: Across samples, about 64 TRBV and 13 to 15 TRBJ segments were identified and used for gene usage analysis of CDR3 amino acid clonotypes. COPE and FqMerger were used to merge the filtered high-quality paired reads into contigs. BLAST was used to align contigs to the IMGT TRBV, TRBD and TRBJ reference genes, and CDR3 was defined following IMGT. Any clonotype with a frequency above 0.1% was classified as a highly expanded clone. Shannon entropy was used to measure repertoire diversity, and the Gini coefficient was used to measure V-J evenness. Public clonotypes were defined as clonotypes shared by more than one individual. TCRdb cleaned the public reads at Q25 with fastp, built clones with MiXCR and kept in-frame beta chains. Records with the same CDR3 protein are collapsed into one entry carrying the most frequent genes and DNA. TCRdb assigned the V and J calls; the authors' analysis was not used. The sample records 350,000 to 450,000 distinct CDR3 sequences, 15% to 20% of which are singletons. The ten most abundant clones make up roughly 30% of the sample.

This sample's time point label indicates: newly diagnosed GD, antithyroid drugs for less than 3 months. For both TCR sequencing and RNA sequencing, RNA was extracted from PBMCs in TRIzol. Graves' disease was diagnosed according to American Thyroid Association guidelines. Patients were recruited from an endocrinology department in Xi'an, China. Each patient gave about 8.1 milliliters of peripheral blood, collected in an EDTA anticoagulant tube. PBMCs were isolated by Ficoll Paque Plus density gradient separation without further T cell sorting. An Agilent 2100 Bioanalyzer and agarose gel were used to check RNA quality, and a NanoDrop 2000 was used to measure RNA concentration. V drops 4 bases and J drops 2 bases, leaving 8 bases in between. The germline V gene provides CDR1 SQVTM and CDR2 ANQGSEA. The CDR3 has 12 amino acids, counting the end cysteine and phenylalanine. The only DNA kept is the CDR3, 36 bases in frame from the first base.

General findings and caveats noted by the study authors: Patients with persistent disease shared more public clonotypes (about 2,900) than newly diagnosed patients did (more than 900). Compared with newly diagnosed patients, persistent Graves' disease patients had lower TCR Shannon entropy and fewer highly expanded clones, which suggests clonal expansion. The small sample size was acknowledged by the authors as a limitation that may reduce accuracy. TRBV28, TRBJ1-2 and TRBJ2-5 were preferentially used in persistent disease, while TRBV20-1 and TRBJ2-1 were favored in newly diagnosed disease. Sequencing and analysis were limited to the TCR beta chain. Only peripheral blood was studied, because thyroid tissue, the primary lesion, was inaccessible.

Concerning this clonotype itself: Its specific antigen is unknown. Base qualities are not provided; no much larger clone lies one nucleotide away.

This sample also belongs to another study, concerning T cells in Graves' hyperthyroidism and ophthalmopathy. The second study's paper adds: Stable Graves' hyperthyroidism was defined as no progression to ophthalmopathy during 18 months of follow-up. The hyperthyroidism patients were between 18 and 65 years old and newly diagnosed, with a disease duration of less than 2 months. The study excluded patients with uncontrolled infections, other autoimmune diseases, pregnancy or lactation. Diagnoses were based on clinical symptoms, serum thyroxine and TRAb, thyroid ultrasound and orbital computed tomography. The first round of RT-PCR for the TCR CDR3 was performed with the HTBI primer set and the Qiagen OneStep RT-PCR kit. Blood samples also contained most of the expanded thyroid clonotypes (frequency above 0.001), which suggests that blood repertoires may reflect thyroid immune responses. In cross-validation, a model built on a 13 V-J signature told ophthalmopathy apart from stable hyperthyroidism with approximately 90% sensitivity and about 81% specificity, and in testing the same model reached 80%/75%. In validation, progression to ophthalmopathy was predicted by the model with almost 71% sensitivity and roughly 76% specificity, a median of about 6.8 months before onset. TCR V-J signatures able to tell the groups apart were searched for in a discovery cohort of 95 to 100 patients, of whom more than 40 had Graves' ophthalmopathy and around 56 had stable Graves' hyperthyroidism. Whether ophthalmopathy could be predicted prospectively was tested in an independent validation cohort made up of 18 to 20 hyperthyroidism patients plus 17 patients who later progressed to ophthalmopathy. The roughly 100 discovery patients were divided at random into training and test sets in a 7:3 ratio. Thyroid tissue and blood T-cell repertoires from over 5 Graves' hyperthyroidism patients were also compared in the study. After sampling, hyperthyroidism patients received methimazole starting at 30 mg daily, and ophthalmopathy patients received high-dose intravenous methylprednisolone. Libraries were constructed in a second round of multiplex PCR, after which size selection and purification were carried out. Libraries were sequenced paired-end with 100 bp reads on an Illumina HiSeq2000. SOAPnuke was used to process the raw data, throwing out any read that contained adapters or uncalled bases, had a mean Phred below 15, or lacked an exact constant-primer or identifier match. COPE v1.2.5 was used to merge the high-quality paired reads, and each unique nucleotide sequence was defined as a clonotype. Clonotypes were aligned to IMGT TRBV, TRBD and TRBJ reference segments using MiTCR v1.1. Only V-J combinations with frequency above 0.0001, covering roughly 99% of repertoires, were analysed. The TCS score was defined as F50 (clonal expansion) divided by E x V (chaos), with BLOSUM62-based TCRdist calculated between CDR3 peptides within each V-J. Welch's t-statistics and random forest reduced just over 500 V-J features to 13, which were used in a naive Bayes classifier (R e1071). Sample size was not statistically predetermined, and investigators were not blinded to group allocation. The paper describes TCR Vbeta CDR3 sequencing of 140 or so peripheral blood samples, made up of about 40 ophthalmopathy patients, some 76 hyperthyroidism patients and 17 progressor patients.

The sample in question was peripheral blood mononuclear cells (PBMCs), obtained at new diagnosis, from a patient treated with antithyroid drugs. The rearrangement joined TRBV29-1 to TRBJ2-5; the D gene assignment is ambiguous. The source is a man in his forties with Graves disease. Donor details come from another sample of the same person, matched by shared clones. The CDR3 is CSVAVGQETQYF. The nucleotide sequence reads as follows: TGCAGCGTTGCGGTGGGTCAAGAGACCCAGTACTTC.